The next 3 T cell receptor beta chains were all read from a single sample in a study of read filtering for tumor transcriptome and immune sequencing. The library was built from approximately 400 ng RNA with molecular barcoded adaptors for alpha/delta and beta/gamma chains. TCRdb itself ran the reads through MiXCR, one entry per CDR3 protein. The sample shows about 46,000 distinct CDR3 sequences, approximately 19% of them seen only once. Material for sequencing was a population of CD138-negative cells sorted from bone marrow. The receptors stem from a donor at least 40 years old with multiple myeloma.

This clonotype was found many times. The chain recombines TRBV7-9 with TRBJ2-1; maybe TRBD1 (5 bases). V was pared by 5 bases and J by 7 bases, with 12 bases between. The CDR3 sequence is 13 residues long. Germline CDR1 SEHNR, CDR2 FQNEAQ (reference sequence). The CDR3 coding sequence is TGTGCCAGCAGCCTACTCGGACAAAATGAGCAGTTCTTC. Translation: CASSLLGQNEQFF. Together with reference TRBV7-9 and TRBJ2-1, the CDR3 gives the full variable domain: DTGVSQNPRHKITKRGQNVTFRCDPISEHNRLYWYRQTLGQGPEFLTYFQNEAQLEKSRLLSDRFSAERPKGSFSTLEIQRTEQGDSAMYLCASSLLGQNEQFFGPGTRLTVL.

This clonotype was counted many times. The V call is TRBV2, the J call TRBJ1-4, with D uncertain. The CDR3 covers 11 residues. The germline V and J ends were trimmed by 6 bases and 7 bases, with 6 bases remaining between them. The germline CDR1 and CDR2 sequences are SNHLY and FYNNEI. Here the CDR3 DNA reads TGTGCCAGCAGGTTCGGTGAAAAACTGTTTTTT. Its protein is CASRFGEKLFF.

This clonotype was counted at least ten times. The chain joins TRBV5-4 to TRBJ2-5, with D perhaps TRBD1 (6 bases). The CDR3 spans 14 residues. Between the trimmed V and J ends, which lost 0 bases and 3 bases, there was a span of 9 bases. Germline CDR1 reads SGHNT; CDR2 reads YYREEE (reference sequence). The CDR3 is CASSLVAGEETQYF. CDR3 sequence (DNA): TGTGCCAGCAGCTTGGTGGCAGGGGAAGAGACCCAGTACTTC.